This passage covers 30 T cell receptor beta chains from one sample sequenced in a study of vaccination and CD4 T cells after COVID-19. The treatment: approximately 9-day PBMC culture with coronavirus spike peptide pools or control peptides (ViraFEST assay). Oncomine TCR Beta short-read sequencing was applied to DNA from cultured CD4+ T cells. One entry per CDR3 protein, called by TCRdb with MiXCR from the PCR reads. The table has roughly 7,100 distinct CDR3 sequences, around two thirds seen once; the top ten hold 28%. The antigens for these receptors are not known. The sequencing input was CD4+ T cells from blood, cultured in vitro. The receptor set was obtained from a human donor who had recovered from COVID-19.

This clonotype was observed a single time. The chain carries TRBV24-1 and TRBJ1-2, with D unresolved. CDR3 size: 14 residues. The germline CDR1 and CDR2 sequences are KGHDR and SFDVKD. V was shortened by 0 bases and J by 6 bases, with 10 bases between the two germline ends. CDR3 loop: CATSDLSPAHGYTF. The CDR3 bases are TGTGCCACCAGTGATTTGAGCCCGGCTCATGGCTACACCTTC.

By its share, this clonotype is medium-sized. J is TRBJ2-5 and V is TRBV2; 11 bases map to TRBD2. The CDR3 spans 18 residues. Germline CDR1 SNHLY, CDR2 FYNNEI. Trimming took 7 bases from V and 0 from J; bases not matched to a gene: 13. CDR3 nucleotides: TGTGCCAGCATTCTATTTAGCGGGGGGGCCGAGTACCAAGAGACCCAGTACTTC. Its translation is CASILFSGGAEYQETQYF.

The gene calls are TRBV19 and TRBJ2-7; 14 nucleotides agree with TRBD2. This CDR3 contains 15 residues. The J segment lost 3 bases and the V segment lost 6 bases, leaving 4 bases of the junction unmatched. CDR1 is LNHDA and CDR2 is SQIVND in the germline V gene (reference sequence). CDR3 loop: CASSHGTSGSYEQYF. CDR3 nucleotides: TGTGCCAGTAGCCATGGGACTAGCGGGAGCTACGAGCAGTACTTC.

The chain uses TRBV15 and TRBJ1-2, with 7 bases aligning to TRBD1. The CDR3 sequence is 19 residues long. Trimming cost V 0 bases and J 4 bases; bases outside gene matches: 17. Per germline, CDR1 LNHNV and CDR2 YYDKDF (reference sequence). For the CDR3, the DNA is TGTGCCACCAGCAGAGATATTAAGGCCACGGGCGACAGGGCCTATGGCTACACCTTC. Translating gives CATSRDIKATGDRAYGYTF.

The J gene is TRBJ1-1, the V gene TRBV6-1; a weak D match, TRBD1 (6 bases). V was pared by 5 bases and J by 0 bases, with 19 bases between. Per germline, CDR1 MNHNS and CDR2 SASEGT. This CDR3 spans 17 amino acids. For the CDR3, the DNA is TGTGCCAGCAGTCAAAATGAGGCAGGGGAGGTGAACACTGAAGCTTTCTTT. Residues: CASSQNEAGEVNTEAFF.

The rearrangement joins TRBV6-1 to TRBJ2-5, with D possibly matching TRBD2 (6 bases). CDR1 and CDR2 from the germline V gene are MNHNS and SASEGT. Trimming took off 7 bases at V and 5 bases at J, with 14 bases between the two ends. This CDR3 spans 13 amino acids. The CDR3 nucleotides read TGTGCCAGCAAAACGGGAGAGAGTGAGACCCAGTACTTC. Translation gives CASKTGESETQYF.

This chain joins TRBV12-3 or TRBV12-4 and TRBJ1-3; unclear D gene. CDR3 size: 12 residues. V was pared by 2 bases and J by 4 bases, with 3 bases between. The CDR3 nucleotides are TGTGCCAGCAGTTTACGGGGAAACACCATATATTTT. Encoded protein: CASSLRGNTIYF.

The V call is TRBV20-1, the J call TRBJ2-1; tentatively, D is TRBD1 or TRBD2 (5 bases each). Per the germline V gene, CDR1 is DFQATT and CDR2 is SNEGSKA (reference sequence). The CDR3 runs 19 residues. Trimming shortened V by 3 bases and J by 0 bases, and 24 bases separated the two germline ends. This CDR3 reads CSARAPPRDGRSSYNEQFF. The DNA for the CDR3 is TGCAGTGCTAGGGCCCCCCCACGGGACGGCAGGAGCTCCTACAATGAGCAGTTCTTC.

The sample holds a few counts of this clonotype. V gene TRBV20-1 combines with J gene TRBJ2-2; 13 bases are a match to TRBD2. This CDR3 has 17 residues. Trimming at V came to 2 bases and at J to 5 bases, leaving 8 bases not matched to a gene. Germline lookup yields CDR1 DFQATT and CDR2 SNEGSKA (reference sequence). In nucleotides, the CDR3 is TGCAGTGCTAGAAGTCCGACTAGCGGGGGGTATACCGGGGAGCTGTTTTTT. Encoded protein: CSARSPTSGGYTGELFF.

This clonotype was counted a few times. The chain has TRBV12-3 or TRBV12-4 and TRBJ2-3, with a weak D call TRBD2 (5 bases). Trimming stripped 6 bases from V and 3 bases from J, with 19 bases between. CDR3 size: 16 residues. CDR3 nucleotide sequence: TGTGCCAGCAGGCCAAAAAGAGGGCATGGAACAGATACGCAGTATTTT. Its protein product is CASRPKRGHGTDTQYF.

The chain uses TRBV15 and TRBJ2-5, with 7 positions matching TRBD2. The germline CDR1 and CDR2 sequences are LNHNV and YYDKDF (reference sequence). V lost 0 bases and J lost 5; bases outside the gene matches: 9. The CDR3 spans 16 residues. CDR3 in amino acids: CATSRDSGGTGETQYF. The CDR3 DNA follows: TGTGCCACCAGCAGAGATTCGGGAGGCACGGGGGAGACCCAGTACTTC. The full variable domain, in which reference TRBV15 and TRBJ2-5 provide the parts outside the CDR3, is DAMVIQNPRYQVTQFGKPVTLSCSQTLNHNVMYWYQQKSSQAPKLLFHYYDKDFNNEADTPDNFQSRRPNTSFCFLDIRSPGLGDTAMYLCATSRDSGGTGETQYFGPGTRLLVL.

This clonotype has a handful of counts. V gene TRBV4-1 combines with J gene TRBJ1-5, with D maybe TRBD1 (6 bases). V dropped 4 bases and J dropped 4 bases, with 11 bases sitting between them. Germline lookup yields CDR1 MGHRA and CDR2 YSYEKL. This CDR3 region has 14 residues. CDR3 region: CASSPRGTNQPQHF. CDR3 nucleotide sequence: TGCGCCAGCAGCCCTAGGGGGACTAATCAGCCCCAGCATTTT.

The V call is TRBV20-1, the J call TRBJ2-4; the D gene could be TRBD1 or TRBD2 (5 bases each). CDR1 is DFQATT and CDR2 is SNEGSKA in the germline V gene (reference sequence). The germline V and J ends were trimmed by 0 bases and 8 bases, with 14 bases remaining between them. The CDR3 loop spans 14 amino acids. The CDR3 DNA reads TGCAGTGCTAGAGATCGGGGCAGGGCTGACATTCAGTACTTC. As protein: CSARDRGRADIQYF.

The chain uses TRBV7-6 and TRBJ1-3, with a possible D match to TRBD1 (5 bases). CDR1 SGHVS and CDR2 FNYEAQ come from the germline V gene. V gave up 2 bases and J gave up 4 bases, with 15 bases separating them. The CDR3 is 16 amino acids. This CDR3 reads CASSLSPGLGGNTIYF. DNA of the CDR3: TGTGCCAGCAGCTTAAGCCCGGGGCTGGGGGGAAACACCATATATTTT.

V is TRBV4-3 and J is TRBJ2-3, with D maybe TRBD2 (6 bases). Germline V gene lookup returns CDR1 LGHNA and CDR2 YSLEER. Trimming shortened V by 0 bases and J by 2 bases, and 15 bases separated the two germline ends. The CDR3 is made up of 17 amino acids. The CDR3 here is CASSQDTSGSLTDTQYF. The DNA for the CDR3 is TGCGCCAGCAGCCAAGATACGAGCGGGTCCCTCACAGATACGCAGTATTTT.

This clonotype was seen a few times. The chain employs TRBV30 and TRBJ2-3, with D unclear. The CDR3 runs 11 residues. Per germline, CDR1 GTSNPN and CDR2 SVGIG (reference sequence). V was pared by 2 bases and J by 5 bases, with 5 bases between. CDR3 nucleotide sequence: TGTGCCTGGAGTTGGGGAGATACGCAGTATTTT. Its protein is CAWSWGDTQYF. The full variable domain, its missing parts supplied by reference TRBV30 and TRBJ2-3, is SQTIHQWPATLVQPVGSPLSLECTVEGTSNPNLYWYRQAAGRGLQLLFYSVGIGQISSEVPQNLSASRPQDRQFILSSKKLLLSDSGFYLCAWSWGDTQYFGPGTRLTVL.

V and J are TRBV6-1 and TRBJ1-1, with D uncertain. Germline V gene lookup returns CDR1 MNHNS and CDR2 SASEGT. The CDR3 is 11 amino acids. V shed 7 bases and J shed 7 bases, with 10 bases lying between them. CDR3 protein: CASKQQDEAFF. The CDR3 DNA reads TGTGCCAGCAAACAGCAGGATGAAGCTTTCTTT.

The chain is built from TRBV20-1 and TRBJ1-2; D call uncertain. Germline V gene lookup returns CDR1 DFQATT and CDR2 SNEGSKA (reference sequence). V was clipped by 2 bases and J by 0 bases, with 7 bases between them. The CDR3 is 13 residues long. The CDR3 nucleotides read TGCAGTGCTAGACAAGCGGCTAACTATGGCTACACCTTC. It yields the protein CSARQAANYGYTF.

This chain uses TRBV4-2 with TRBJ1-3; D is ambiguous. The V gene's germline CDR1 is LGHNA and CDR2 YNFKEQ. Trimming removed 4 bases at V and 0 bases at J, with 7 bases between. CDR3 length equals 14 residues. Here the CDR3 reads CASSRTHSGNTIYF. The DNA of the CDR3 is TGTGCCAGCAGCCGGACCCACTCTGGAAACACCATATATTTT.

V is TRBV7-3 and J is TRBJ1-6; a possible D gene is TRBD1 (6 bases). Germline CDR1 SGHTA, CDR2 FQGTGA. This CDR3 spans 16 amino acids. The ends were cut back, 4 bases at V and 6 bases at J, with 16 bases in the middle. CDR3 amino acids: CASSSKGGLSNSPLHF. CDR3 in DNA: TGTGCCAGCAGCTCCAAAGGGGGACTCTCTAATTCACCCCTCCACTTT.

This chain links TRBV20-1 with TRBJ1-4; no clear D. This CDR3 contains 16 residues. CDR1 and CDR2 (germline): DFQATT, SNEGSKA (reference sequence). The ends were cut back, 5 bases at V and 5 bases at J, with 21 bases in the middle. Written as DNA, the CDR3 is TGCAGTGCTCGCGTCCCGAAGGGTGGATGGAATGAAAAACTGTTTTTT. Encoded protein: CSARVPKGGWNEKLFF.

The CDR3: CASSPIGTSGNTIYF. The CDR3 nucleotides are TGTGCCAGCAGCCCTATTGGCACCTCTGGAAACACCATATATTTT. This chain joins TRBV7-9 and TRBJ1-3; D not certain. The V gene lost 5 bases and the J gene lost 0 bases, with 11 bases spanning the gap. The germline gives CDR1 SEHNR, CDR2 FQNEAQ (reference sequence). There are 15 residues in the CDR3.

V is TRBV20-1 and J is TRBJ1-1; D unresolved. The length of the CDR3 is 14 residues. CDR1 is DFQATT, CDR2 SNEGSKA, per germline (reference sequence). Trimming took 2 bases from V and 1 from J, leaving 11 bases between them. The CDR3 coding sequence is TGCAGTGCTAGAAGGGCCCCTGCGAACACTGAAGCTTTCTTT. It encodes CSARRAPANTEAFF.

The gene calls are TRBV11-3 and TRBJ1-5; D gene uncertain. CDR3 size: 13 residues. The germline V gene encodes CDR1 SGHNT and CDR2 YENEEA. V was trimmed by 4 bases and J by 4 bases, leaving 8 bases between them. The CDR3 sequence is CASSSTVNQPQHF. In DNA, the CDR3 is TGTGCCAGCAGCTCTACAGTGAATCAGCCCCAGCATTTT. Filled out from reference TRBV11-3 and TRBJ1-5, the complete variable domain reads EAGVVQSPRYKIIEKKQPVAFWCNPISGHNTLYWYLQNLGQGPELLIRYENEEAVDDSQLPKDRFSAERLKGVDSTLKIQPAELGDSAVYLCASSSTVNQPQHFGDGTRLSIL.

The chain joins TRBV2 to TRBJ1-5; no clear D. Germline loops: CDR1 SNHLY, CDR2 FYNNEI. The V end lost 6 bases, the J end lost 2 bases, and 8 bases lay between the germline ends. The CDR3 has 13 amino acids. This CDR3 reads CASRVERNQPQHF. For the CDR3, the DNA is TGTGCCAGCAGGGTAGAGCGCAATCAGCCCCAGCATTTT.

The chain recombines TRBV6-2 or TRBV6-3 with TRBJ2-5; D might be TRBD2 (5 bases). V was clipped by 1 base and J by 8 bases, with 11 bases between them. The CDR3 is 13 amino acids. Germline loops: CDR1 MNHEY, CDR2 SVGEGT. The DNA for the CDR3 is TGTGCCAGCAGTTACTTCCGGGAAGGCACCCAGTACTTC. As protein: CASSYFREGTQYF.

The V gene is TRBV7-9, the J gene TRBJ1-1, with D hard to call. The V end was cut by 5 bases, the J end by 6 bases, with 13 bases between. Germline CDR1 and CDR2: SEHNR and FQNEAQ (reference sequence). This CDR3 contains 13 residues. The CDR3 region has the DNA TGTGCCAGCAGCCTTACCCAGGAGGCTGAAGCTTTCTTT. Its protein product is CASSLTQEAEAFF.

CDR3: CATSRGDPSRTQYF. The DNA for the CDR3 is TGTGCCACCAGCAGAGGGGACCCCTCACGGACCCAGTACTTC. This sequence joins TRBV15 and TRBJ2-5; D could derive from TRBD1 or TRBD2 (5 bases each). This CDR3 spans 14 amino acids. Deletions cut 1 base from V and 7 bases from J, with 13 bases between. Looked up from germline, CDR1 is LNHNV and CDR2 is YYDKDF (reference sequence).

This clonotype was recorded once. The chain combines TRBV11-3 with TRBJ1-1; D may be TRBD1 (5 bases). Trimming pared 3 bases from V and 0 bases from J, leaving 14 bases between. In germline, CDR1 is SGHNT, CDR2 YENEEA. This CDR3 contains 16 residues. The CDR3 reads CASSFGDQGLNTEAFF. For the CDR3, the DNA is TGTGCCAGCAGCTTCGGGGACCAGGGATTGAACACTGAAGCTTTCTTT. Variable domain in full (rest from reference TRBV11-3 and TRBJ1-1): EAGVVQSPRYKIIEKKQPVAFWCNPISGHNTLYWYLQNLGQGPELLIRYENEEAVDDSQLPKDRFSAERLKGVDSTLKIQPAELGDSAVYLCASSFGDQGLNTEAFFGQGTRLTVV.

CDR3 region: CASSLKPRAGVREQYF. The CDR3, as DNA: TGTGCCAGCAGTCTCAAACCTCGGGCGGGAGTCAGGGAGCAGTACTTC. The V call is TRBV6-1, the J call TRBJ2-7, with 7 bases fitting TRBD2. Germline-derived CDR1 and CDR2 are MNHNS and SASEGT. V was clipped by 5 bases and J by 7 bases; unmatched bases: 17. The CDR3 extends over 16 amino acids.